This T cell receptor beta chain was captured by sequencing in a study of blood T cell repertoires in COVID-19. As for the study in general: Researchers got acute and convalescent COVID-19 samples from the United States, Italy and Spain. T cells, B-cell-depleted T cells, or PBMCs supplied cDNA or gDNA.

The CDR3 contains 17 residues. Germline V CDR1 and CDR2: SGHVS, FNYEAQ. The trim removed 3 bases at V and 7 bases at J, leaving 14 bases unmatched. Original processing methods: Estimates of nucleated cell counts were drawn from the amplification of reference gene primers. TCRdb keeps only in-frame clones here, not all; method: immunoSEQ multiplex PCR. V, J and clone size are taken as reported in that table, and D and trimming were inferred from the DNA itself. This sample has hundreds of thousands of clones, with about 85% found just once. The TCR comes from a middle-aged man with acute or convalescent COVID-19. Sample: peripheral blood. This chain joins TRBV7-6 and TRBJ2-1; TRBD2 agrees at 8 bases. The CDR3 sequence: CASSFFIREGPRNEQFF. The DNA for the CDR3 is TGTGCCAGCAGCTTTTTTATCCGGGAGGGCCCTCGAAATGAGCAGTTCTTC.